This TCR beta chain was captured by sequencing in a study of identical twins. Whole-study findings and limits: Cord blood's abundant beta clonotypes had fewer insertions, unlike memory repertoires.

Notes on this clonotype: Its antigen is unknown.

One entry per CDR3 protein results from TCRdb running MiXCR on the 5' RACE reads. The sample lists about 250,000 distinct CDR3 sequences, around 7.6% occurring once. Germline V gives CDR1 SGHVS, CDR2 FNYEAQ. The ends lost 5 bases at V and 2 bases at J; junction bases unmatched: 3. The CDR3 spans 15 residues. These data were also reused for a study on yellow fever vaccine responses in identical twins.

The receptor comes from a woman in her late teens or twenties in good health. Source material: CD8+ T cells sorted from blood. V is TRBV7-6 and J is TRBJ2-1; TRBD1 matches 10 bases. CDR3 DNA: TGTGCCAGCAGCAGGGACAGGGGCCCCTACAATGAGCAGTTCTTC. Translated: CASSRDRGPYNEQFF.